The TCR beta chain under discussion was sequenced for a study of blood T cells in healthy people across ages (dated by TCRdb to about 2015). About the full investigation: In model experiments, template switching captured about one uniquely barcoded TCR beta cDNA molecule for every two T cells. Using deep sequencing normalized with unique cDNA molecular identifiers, the study measured how TCR beta repertoire diversity changes with age. The donors were divided into four age groups: young (average around 16 years), middle-aged (approximately 41), aged (roughly 60) and long-lived (82). To avoid experimental bias, donors of different ages were randomly spread across the sequencing lanes. For two donors (one aged 18 to 30 and one aged 80 or older), the study analyzed two additional independent replicas of 1 million unique cDNA reads from the same blood draw. Overall results and qualifications from the work: Because the CMV infection status of the donors was unknown, age-related changes in expanded clonotypes may potentially have been confounded. As age increased, observed TCR beta diversity per million T cells dropped in a roughly linear way, and a significant reduction was already evident by age 40. Compared with the aged group, the long-lived group had more naive CD4+ T cells, fewer expanded clones and increased TCR diversity, a pattern suggesting age selection. Total diversity estimates from one million sequenced T cells were considered lower bounds and underestimates. The percentage of naive T cells measured by flow cytometry correlated strongly with observed TCR beta diversity. Since profiling was done on bulk unsorted PBMCs, naive and antigen-experienced compartments could not be conclusively compared.

Receptor libraries were prepared by 5' RACE. The reads were generated on an Illumina HiSeq 2500. A second PCR of roughly 6 to 11 cycles was run with a J-beta primer mix and a sample-barcoded 5' primer. A template-switch 5' adaptor carrying 12 random nucleotides introduced a unique molecular identifier onto each TCR beta cDNA molecule. At least 2.5 million CDR3-containing paired-end reads were obtained from each sample. First-strand cDNA synthesis was performed from all RNA using the Mint cDNA synthesis kit, with priming by a TRBC-specific oligonucleotide. Following uracil-DNA glycosylase treatment, all cDNA underwent a first 18-cycle PCR with the universal primers M1SS and BC2_uni_R. The authors' pipeline ran thus. Normalization of each sample was performed by random selection of 1 million high-quality reads, each carrying a distinct molecular identifier. Instead of being binned into consensus sequences, reads with shared molecular identifiers were discarded. MiTCR, with a Q25 quality threshold and the strictest error-elimination algorithm, was used for CDR3 identification, clonotype clustering and error correction. A nonparametric unseen species model with Euler transformation was used to estimate a lower bound on total TCR beta diversity. TCRdb reprocessed the public reads (quality trimming at Q25 with fastp, clone calling with MiXCR) and kept in-frame beta chains. Rows matching on CDR3 protein sequence are summarized as one entry with the most common DNA and genes. TCRdb, not the authors, supplied the V and J calls. Across this sample there are about 1.4 million distinct CDR3 sequences, with 55% to 75% seen only once. Jointly, the top ten make up more than 6% of the sample.

Systemically healthy Caucasian individuals from Russia, roughly 40 in total and aged roughly 6 to 100 years, were included as donors. Ten milliliters of peripheral blood were drawn from each donor into EDTA-treated Vacutainer tubes. Ficoll-Paque density-gradient centrifugation was used to isolate PBMCs, with at least 6 million per sample. Trizol reagent was used to extract total RNA from PBMCs, with at least 6 micrograms per sample. For every donor, flow cytometry on a PBMC aliquot measured the percentage of naive CD45RAhigh/CD27high T cells. To note about this clonotype: What this receptor recognizes is not known. One end of the junction is discordant with germline, which a read error may explain.

From the germline V gene (reference sequence), CDR1 is SEHNR and CDR2 is FQNEAQ. Counted from cysteine to phenylalanine, this CDR3 has 15 amino acids. Solely the CDR3 DNA is kept, with 45 bases framed from the first base. The chain uses TRBV7-9 and TRBJ2-7, with a weak D call of TRBD2 (6 bases match). Sequenced: blood. The sequence was obtained from a man between 18 and 35 years old in good health. The DNA is as follows: TGTGCCAGCAGCCTAGCACACGGGGGAGCCTACGAGCAGTACTTC. Translated, this is CASSLAHGGAYEQYF.